This T cell receptor (beta chain) appears in the sequencing data of a study of identical twins. This clonotype was found a few times. A single record per CDR3 protein comes from TCRdb applying MiXCR to the 5' RACE reads. Of roughly 770,000 distinct CDR3 sequences in the sample, roughly 18% are singletons; the top ten hold around 12%. The CDR3 has 15 residues. V was clipped by 2 bases and J by 6 bases; unmatched bases: 7. Germline V CDR1 and CDR2: SGHDT, YYEEEE. In addition, the sample was reused for a study of T cells expressing NK-cell markers. That source adds: It was sorted CD3+CD56-NKG2C+, CD3+CD56+NKG2C- and CD3+CD56+NKG2C+ T cells that provided the TCR beta repertoires.

V usage is TRBV5-6 and J usage is TRBJ2-2; TRBD1 matches 7 bases. Material: PBMCs. This clonotype was obtained from a woman aged 18-29 years in good health. CDR3 nucleotides: TGTGCCAGCAGCTTCGAGACAGGGAGCGCCGGGGAGCTGTTTTTT. Translated: CASSFETGSAGELFF.